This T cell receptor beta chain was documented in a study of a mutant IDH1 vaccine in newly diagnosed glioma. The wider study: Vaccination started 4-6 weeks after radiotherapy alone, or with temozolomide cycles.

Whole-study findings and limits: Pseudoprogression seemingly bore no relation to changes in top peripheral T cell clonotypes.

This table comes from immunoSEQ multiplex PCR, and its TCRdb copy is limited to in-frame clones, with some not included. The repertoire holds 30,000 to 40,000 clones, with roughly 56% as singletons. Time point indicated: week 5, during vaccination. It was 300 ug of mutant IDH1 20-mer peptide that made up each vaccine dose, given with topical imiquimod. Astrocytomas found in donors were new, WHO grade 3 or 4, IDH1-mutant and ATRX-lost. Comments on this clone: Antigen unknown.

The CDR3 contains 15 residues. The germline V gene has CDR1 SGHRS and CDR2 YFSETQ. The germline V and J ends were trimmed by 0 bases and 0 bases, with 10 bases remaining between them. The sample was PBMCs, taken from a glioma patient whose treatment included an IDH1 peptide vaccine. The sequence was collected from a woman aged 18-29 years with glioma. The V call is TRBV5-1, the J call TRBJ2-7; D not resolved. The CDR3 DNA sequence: TGCGCCAGCAGCTTGGAACCAAGAAGCTCCTACGAGCAGTACTTC. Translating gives CASSLEPRSSYEQYF. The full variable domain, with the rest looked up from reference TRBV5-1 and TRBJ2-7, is KAGVTQTPRYLIKTRGQQVTLSCSPISGHRSVSWYQQTPGQGLQFLFEYFSETQRNKGNFPGRFSGRQFSNSRSEMNVSTLELGDSALYLCASSLEPRSSYEQYFGPGTRLTVT.